The clone carrying this T cell receptor (beta chain) showed up just once. Original data processing: The assay estimated nucleated cells by amplifying reference gene primers. TCRdb keeps only in-frame clones here, not all; method: immunoSEQ multiplex PCR. V and J calls and clone size are copied from that table; D and trimming were computed from the DNA. The profile covers tens of thousands of clones, with approximately 89% appearing a single time and 16% taken by the ten largest. This entry is derived from a study of blood T cell repertoires in COVID-19. Background on the study: Some COVID-19 samples were acute and others convalescent; all came from the United States, Italy and Spain. Sources were T cells, B-cell-depleted T cells, or PBMCs; the material itself was cDNA or gDNA.

The length of the CDR3 is 13 residues. V shed 1 base and J shed 0 bases, with 5 bases lying between them. Germline assignment: CDR1 SGHNT and CDR2 YYREEE (reference sequence). Sequenced sample: peripheral blood. V is TRBV5-4 and J is TRBJ2-7; D is ambiguous. The sequence was collected from a human donor in a cohort sampled during active COVID-19. The CDR3 spells CASSLPLSYEQYF. The CDR3 DNA is TGTGCCAGCAGCTTGCCCCTCTCCTACGAGCAGTACTTC.